This is a list of T cell receptor beta chains from one sample in a study of T cells in Graves' hyperthyroidism and ophthalmopathy. TCRdb reprocessed the multiplex PCR reads via MiXCR and lists one record per CDR3 protein. Of 610,000 or so distinct CDR3 sequences listed, about half are singletons. Sequenced: peripheral blood or thyroid tissue (not recorded which). The receptors derive from a woman younger than 30 with Graves' hyperthyroidism. The conserved cysteine and the conserved F or W are not part of the CDR3 here. Each record gives: V gene, CDR3 protein.

v_call: TRBV10-3; cdr3_aa: AIRDRAGQDRKTQY
v_call: TRBV4-1; cdr3_aa: ASSQDAGGRGYT
v_call: TRBV9; cdr3_aa: ASSDTGLNSPLH
v_call: TRBV20-1; cdr3_aa: RDLGLAGGGETQY
v_call: TRBV7-9; cdr3_aa: ASSEEALAGFAETQY
v_call: TRBV7-2; cdr3_aa: ASLSIRQEAF
v_call: TRBV11-2; cdr3_aa: ASSFGPDRYGYT
v_call: TRBV19; cdr3_aa: ASSRGLGSYEQY
v_call: TRBV6-5; cdr3_aa: ASSPLPSASTRDEQY
v_call: TRBV9; cdr3_aa: ASSWDRGVSPLH
v_call: TRBV18; cdr3_aa: ASSPGKGEY
v_call: TRBV10-3; cdr3_aa: AISERNEQF
v_call: TRBV4-3; cdr3_aa: ASSQDEREFYEQY
v_call: TRBV29-1; cdr3_aa: SVEGGRRQETQY
v_call: TRBV10-3; cdr3_aa: AISESGLAGGATQ
v_call: TRBV24-1; cdr3_aa: ATRDRGMNTEAF
v_call: TRBV6-5; cdr3_aa: ASTSTSGRALY
v_call: TRBV15; cdr3_aa: ATSFRAGTFYEQY
v_call: TRBV4-3; cdr3_aa: ASSQEPGARNTIY
v_call: TRBV7-8; cdr3_aa: ASSLGQGSSGYT
v_call: TRBV4-2; cdr3_aa: ASSQVHGGGSGELF
v_call: TRBV10-3; cdr3_aa: AITTSGASGTQY
v_call: TRBV7-3; cdr3_aa: ASSHPGGEQY
v_call: TRBV6-6; cdr3_aa: ASSMGGAGRAF
v_call: TRBV27; cdr3_aa: ASNTGVGNSPLH